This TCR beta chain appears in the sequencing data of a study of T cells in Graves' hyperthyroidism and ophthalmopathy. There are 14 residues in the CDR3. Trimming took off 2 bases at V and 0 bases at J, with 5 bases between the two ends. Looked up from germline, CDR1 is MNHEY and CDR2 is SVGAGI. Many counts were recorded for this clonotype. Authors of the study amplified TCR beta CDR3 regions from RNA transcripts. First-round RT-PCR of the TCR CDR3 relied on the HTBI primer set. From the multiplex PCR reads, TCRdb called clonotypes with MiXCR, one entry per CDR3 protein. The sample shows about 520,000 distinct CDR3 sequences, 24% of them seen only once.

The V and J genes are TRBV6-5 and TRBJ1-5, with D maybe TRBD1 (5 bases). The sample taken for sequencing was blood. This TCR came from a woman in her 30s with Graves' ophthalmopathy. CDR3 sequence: CASSYQGSNQPQHF. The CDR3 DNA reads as TGTGCCAGCAGTTACCAGGGTAGCAATCAGCCCCAGCATTTT.